This TCR beta chain was identified in a study of blood T cell repertoires in COVID-19. As for the study in general: Some COVID-19 samples were acute and others convalescent; all came from the United States, Italy and Spain. T cells, B-cell-depleted T cells, or PBMCs supplied cDNA or gDNA.

Cohort assignment relied on participant-reported clinical history. The length of the CDR3 is 14 residues. The trim removed 8 bases at V and 7 bases at J, leaving 9 bases unmatched. Germline V lookup: CDR1 MNHEY, CDR2 SVGAGI. Produced via immunoSEQ multiplex PCR; TCRdb's table is partial and in-frame only. The sample holds roughly 280,000 clones, 75% to 90% seen once. This sequence was found in a woman aged 18-30 years who had recovered from COVID-19. Input material: PBMCs or T cells enriched from blood (not recorded which). The J gene is TRBJ2-2, the V gene TRBV6-5; 8 bases fit TRBD1. CDR3 region: CASRAGGQFGELFF. The CDR3 nucleotides read TGTGCCAGCCGGGCAGGGGGCCAGTTCGGGGAGCTGTTTTTT.